This T cell receptor (beta chain) derives from a study of human T cells and chemical hapten exposure. TCRdb re-called the RACE reads with MiXCR, one entry per CDR3 protein. The sample lists about 160,000 distinct CDR3 sequences; about 30% were seen once. From germline, CDR1 is LGHNA and CDR2 YSLEER. Trimming cost V 1 base and J 6 bases, with 13 bases left between them. The CDR3 length is 15 residues. Sample time point: patch test 3, about 24 weeks after DPC sensitization. Treatment specified: therapeutic diphenylcyclopropenone sensitization with weekly scalp DPC. V is TRBV4-3 and J is TRBJ1-3; D uncertain. This TCR derives from a woman under 30 with alopecia areata. Some clones in this sample may be carry-over from other donors' samples. Specimen: whole blood, collected in connection with sensitization to the hapten diphenylcyclopropenone (DPC). The CDR3 is CASSQGSGAENTIYF. CDR3 sequence (DNA): TGCGCCAGCAGCCAAGGTAGCGGAGCTGAAAACACCATATATTTT.